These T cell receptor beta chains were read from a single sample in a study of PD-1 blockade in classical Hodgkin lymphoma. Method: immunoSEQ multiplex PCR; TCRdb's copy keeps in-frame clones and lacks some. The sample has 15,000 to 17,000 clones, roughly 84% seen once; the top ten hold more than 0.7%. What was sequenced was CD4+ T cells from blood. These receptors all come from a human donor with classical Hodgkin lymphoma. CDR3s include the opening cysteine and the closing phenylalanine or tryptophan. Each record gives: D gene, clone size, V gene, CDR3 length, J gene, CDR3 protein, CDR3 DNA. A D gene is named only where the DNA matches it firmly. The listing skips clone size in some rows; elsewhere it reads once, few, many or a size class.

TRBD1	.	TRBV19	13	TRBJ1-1	CASTRTGGTEAFF	TGTGCCAGTACTCGGACAGGGGGGACTGAAGCTTTCTTT
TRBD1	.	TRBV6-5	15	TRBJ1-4	CASSSTRGRDEKLFF	TGTGCCAGCAGCTCGACCAGGGGGCGTGATGAAAAACTGTTTTTT
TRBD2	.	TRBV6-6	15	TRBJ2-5	CASSDHPSGSPAQYF	TGTGCCAGCAGCGATCATCCTAGCGGGAGTCCGGCCCAGTACTTC
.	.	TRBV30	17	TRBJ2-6	CAWTQKGIDSGANVLTF	TGTGCCTGGACCCAAAAAGGGATCGACTCTGGGGCCAACGTCCTGACTTTC
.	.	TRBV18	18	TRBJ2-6	CASSPRTVFPSGANVLTF	TGTGCCAGCTCACCGCGGACAGTCTTTCCCTCTGGGGCCAACGTCCTGACTTTC
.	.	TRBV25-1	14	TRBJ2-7	CASSERTTSYEQYF	TGTGCCAGCAGTGAGAGGACAACATCCTACGAGCAGTACTTC
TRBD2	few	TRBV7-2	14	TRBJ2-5	CASSLAGGGETQYF	TGTGCCAGCAGCTTGGCGGGAGGAGGAGAGACCCAGTACTTC
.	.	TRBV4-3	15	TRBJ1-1	CASSQDALRNTEAFF	TGCGCCAGCAGCCAAGATGCTCTTCGGAACACTGAAGCTTTCTTT
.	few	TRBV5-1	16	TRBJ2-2	CASSLEGSTLTGELFF	TGCGCCAGCAGCTTGGAGGGGTCGACTCTCACCGGGGAGCTGTTTTTT
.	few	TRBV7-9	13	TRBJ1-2	CASSSYLDGAATF	TGTGCCAGCAGCTCCTACCTAGACGGGGCAGCCACCTTC
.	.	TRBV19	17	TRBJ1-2	CASSIDLQQGTFYGYTF	TGTGCCAGTAGTATAGATCTACAACAGGGTACTTTCTATGGCTACACCTTC
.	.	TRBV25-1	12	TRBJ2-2	CASIGGTGELFF	TGTGCCAGCATAGGAGGCACCGGGGAGCTGTTTTTT
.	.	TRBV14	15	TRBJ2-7	CASSQAPWGSYEQYF	TGTGCCAGCAGCCAAGCACCCTGGGGTTCCTACGAGCAGTACTTC
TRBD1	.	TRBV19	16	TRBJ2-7	CASSPEGETGVYEQYF	TGTGCCAGTAGTCCAGAAGGAGAGACAGGGGTCTACGAGCAGTACTTC
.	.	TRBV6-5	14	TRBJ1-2	CASSPRQTNYGYTF	TGTGCCAGCAGTCCCCGACAGACTAACTATGGCTACACCTTC
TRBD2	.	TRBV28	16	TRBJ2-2	CASTSSGRAWTGELFF	TGTGCCAGCACTTCTAGCGGGAGGGCCTGGACCGGGGAGCTGTTTTTT
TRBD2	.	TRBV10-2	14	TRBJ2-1	CASRTSGNYNEQFF	TGCGCCAGCAGAACCAGCGGGAACTACAATGAGCAGTTCTTC
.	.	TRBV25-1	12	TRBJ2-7	CASSRFNYEQYF	TGTGCCAGCAGCAGGTTTAACTACGAGCAGTACTTC
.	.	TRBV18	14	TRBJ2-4	CASSPSRGKNIQYF	TGTGCCAGCTCACCCAGCAGGGGCAAAAACATTCAGTACTTC
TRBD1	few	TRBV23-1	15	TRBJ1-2	CASSQWTGSVCGYTF	TGCGCCAGCAGTCAATGGACAGGGTCAGTTTGTGGCTACACCTTC
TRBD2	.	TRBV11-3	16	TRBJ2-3	CASSLGLAGGTDTQYF	TGTGCCAGCAGCTTAGGACTAGCGGGGGGCACAGATACGCAGTATTTT
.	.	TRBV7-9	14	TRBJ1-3	CASSSRDGGNTIYF	TGTGCCAGCAGCTCCCGGGACGGAGGAAACACCATATATTTT
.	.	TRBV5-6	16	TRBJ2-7	CASSLRRQRSSYEQYF	TGTGCCAGCAGCTTGAGGCGGCAGAGGAGCTCCTACGAGCAGTACTTC
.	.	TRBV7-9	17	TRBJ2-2	CASSLPAQGLATGELFF	TGTGCCAGCAGCTTACCGGCCCAAGGGTTGGCCACCGGGGAGCTGTTTTTT
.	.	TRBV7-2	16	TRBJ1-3	CASSLGRRLSGNTIYF	TGTGCCAGCAGCTTAGGGAGGAGGCTCTCTGGAAACACCATATATTTT
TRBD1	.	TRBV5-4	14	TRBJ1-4	CASSQGGSNEKLFF	TGTGCCAGCAGCCAAGGGGGCTCTAATGAAAAACTGTTTTTT
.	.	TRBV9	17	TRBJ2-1	CASSPGIGTVRYNEQFF	TGTGCCAGCAGCCCCGGGATTGGGACTGTGCGCTACAATGAGCAGTTCTTC
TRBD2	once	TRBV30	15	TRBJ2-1	CAWSGGTSGSGEQFF	TGTGCCTGGAGCGGCGGGACTAGCGGGAGTGGAGAGCAGTTCTTC
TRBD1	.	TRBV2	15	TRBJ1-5	CASSGDRNKNQPQHF	TGTGCCAGCAGTGGGGACAGGAATAAGAATCAGCCCCAGCATTTT
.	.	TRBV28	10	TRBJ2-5	CRSRGGTQYF	TGTCGGAGTCGTGGAGGGACCCAGTACTTC
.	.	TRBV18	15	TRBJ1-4	CASSPRQATNEKLFF	TGTGCCAGCTCACCTAGACAGGCAACTAATGAAAAACTGTTTTTT
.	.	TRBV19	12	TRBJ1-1	CASSIWGTEAFF	TGTGCCAGTAGTATCTGGGGTACTGAAGCTTTCTTT
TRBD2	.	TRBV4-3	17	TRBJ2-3	CASSSRVSGSITDTQYF	TGCGCCAGCAGCTCCCGCGTTAGCGGGAGCATAACAGATACGCAGTATTTT
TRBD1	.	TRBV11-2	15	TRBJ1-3	CASSFGTGGGYTIYF	TGTGCCAGCAGCTTTGGGACAGGGGGCGGATACACCATATATTTT
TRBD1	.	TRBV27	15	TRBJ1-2	CASSLSRTGFYGYTF	TGTGCCAGCAGTTTATCACGGACAGGGTTCTATGGCTACACCTTC
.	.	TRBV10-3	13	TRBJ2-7	CATTGDISYEQYF	TGTGCCACGACAGGCGACATCTCCTACGAGCAGTACTTC
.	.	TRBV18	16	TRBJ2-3	CASSQNGGIDTDTQYF	TGTGCCAGCTCGCAAAACGGGGGTATCGACACAGATACGCAGTATTTT
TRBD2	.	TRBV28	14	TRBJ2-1	CASSLRLAGARQFF	TGTGCCAGCAGTTTAAGACTAGCGGGAGCGAGGCAGTTCTTC
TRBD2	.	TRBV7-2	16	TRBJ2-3	CASSSPSGPSTDTQYF	TGTGCCAGCAGCTCTCCTAGCGGGCCTAGCACAGATACGCAGTATTTT
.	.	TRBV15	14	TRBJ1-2	CATSRSGDTYGYTF	TGTGCCACCAGCAGATCTGGGGACACATATGGCTACACCTTC
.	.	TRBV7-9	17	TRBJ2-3	CASSLGLRGRATDTQYF	TGTGCCAGCAGCTTAGGGCTAAGGGGGAGGGCCACAGATACGCAGTATTTT
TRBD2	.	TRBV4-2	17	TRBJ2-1	CASSHPTSGRAWVEQFF	TGTGCCAGCAGCCATCCGACTAGCGGGAGGGCCTGGGTTGAGCAGTTCTTC
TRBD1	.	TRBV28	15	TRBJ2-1	CASSFGQGALGEQFF	TGTGCCAGCAGTTTTGGACAGGGGGCTCTGGGTGAGCAGTTCTTC
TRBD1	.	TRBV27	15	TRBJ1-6	CASSHRTGGNSPLHF	TGTGCCAGCAGCCACAGGACAGGGGGGAATTCACCCCTCCACTTT